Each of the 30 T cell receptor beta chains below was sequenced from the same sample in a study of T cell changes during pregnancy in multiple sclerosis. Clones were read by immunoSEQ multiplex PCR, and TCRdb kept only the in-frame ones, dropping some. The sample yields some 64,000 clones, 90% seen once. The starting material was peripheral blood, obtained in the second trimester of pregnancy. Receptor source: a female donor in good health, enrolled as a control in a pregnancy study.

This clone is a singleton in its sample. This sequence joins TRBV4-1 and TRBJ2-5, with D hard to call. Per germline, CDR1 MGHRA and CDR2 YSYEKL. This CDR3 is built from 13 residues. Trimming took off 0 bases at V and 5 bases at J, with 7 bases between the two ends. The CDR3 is CASSQDEEETQYF. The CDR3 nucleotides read TGCGCCAGCAGCCAAGACGAAGAGGAGACCCAGTACTTC.

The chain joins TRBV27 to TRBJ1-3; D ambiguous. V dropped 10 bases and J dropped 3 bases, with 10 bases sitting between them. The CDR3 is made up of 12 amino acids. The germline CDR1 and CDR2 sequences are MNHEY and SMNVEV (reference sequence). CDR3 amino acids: CATGFDGNTIYF. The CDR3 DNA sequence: TGTGCCACCGGGTTCGATGGAAACACCATATATTTT.

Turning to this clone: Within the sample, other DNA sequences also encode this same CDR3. CDR3: CSVDRGNTGELFF. The CDR3 nucleotides read TGCAGCGTTGACCGGGGAAACACCGGGGAGCTGTTTTTT. V and J are TRBV29-1 and TRBJ2-2; a possible D gene is TRBD2 (5 bases). The germline CDR1 and CDR2 sequences are SQVTM and ANQGSEA. V was cut by 3 bases and J by 2 bases, with 7 bases left in between. The CDR3 runs to 13 residues.

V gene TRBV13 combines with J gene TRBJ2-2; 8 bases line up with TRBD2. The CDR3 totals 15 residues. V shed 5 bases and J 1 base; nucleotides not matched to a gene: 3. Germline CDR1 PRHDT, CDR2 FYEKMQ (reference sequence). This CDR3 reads CASSRGGQNTGELFF. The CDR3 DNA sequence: TGTGCCAGCAGCCGGGGGGGACAGAACACCGGGGAGCTGTTTTTT. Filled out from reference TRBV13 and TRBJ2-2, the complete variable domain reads AAGVIQSPRHLIKEKRETATLKCYPIPRHDTVYWYQQGPGQDPQFLISFYEKMQSDKGSIPDRFSAQQFSDYHSELNMSSLELGDSALYFCASSRGGQNTGELFFGEGSRLTVL.

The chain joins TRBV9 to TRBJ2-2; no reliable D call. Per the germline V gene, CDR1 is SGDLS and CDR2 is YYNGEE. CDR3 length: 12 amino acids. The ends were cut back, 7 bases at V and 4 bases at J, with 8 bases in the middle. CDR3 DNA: TGTGCCAGCGAGCGTTTCACCGGGGAGCTGTTTTTT. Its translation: CASERFTGELFF.

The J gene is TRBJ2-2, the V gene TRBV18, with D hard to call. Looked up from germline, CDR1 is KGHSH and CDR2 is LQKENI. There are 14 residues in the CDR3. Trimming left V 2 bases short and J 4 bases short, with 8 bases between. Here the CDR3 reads CASSPNRITGELFF. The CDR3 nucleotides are TGTGCCAGCTCACCAAACAGAATCACCGGGGAGCTGTTTTTT.

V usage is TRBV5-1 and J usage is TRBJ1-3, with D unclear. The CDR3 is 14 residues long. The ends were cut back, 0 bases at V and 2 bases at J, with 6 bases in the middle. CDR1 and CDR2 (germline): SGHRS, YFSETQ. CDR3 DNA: TGCGCCAGCAGCTTGGGGACTACTGGAAACACCATATATTTT. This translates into CASSLGTTGNTIYF.

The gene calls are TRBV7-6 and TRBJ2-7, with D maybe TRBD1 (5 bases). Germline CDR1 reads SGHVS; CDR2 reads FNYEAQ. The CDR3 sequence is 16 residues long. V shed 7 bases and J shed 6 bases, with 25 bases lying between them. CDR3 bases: TGTGCCAGCACTCCCCTTCCTCGGACACACCCGTCCGAGCAGTACTTC. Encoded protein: CASTPLPRTHPSEQYF.

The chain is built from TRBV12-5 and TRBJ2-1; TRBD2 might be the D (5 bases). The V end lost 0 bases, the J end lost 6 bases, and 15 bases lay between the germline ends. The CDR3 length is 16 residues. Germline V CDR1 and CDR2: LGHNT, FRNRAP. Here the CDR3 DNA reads TGTGCTAGTGGTTTGGTACTCGAGACTACCACCAATGAGCAGTTCTTC. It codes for CASGLVLETTTNEQFF.

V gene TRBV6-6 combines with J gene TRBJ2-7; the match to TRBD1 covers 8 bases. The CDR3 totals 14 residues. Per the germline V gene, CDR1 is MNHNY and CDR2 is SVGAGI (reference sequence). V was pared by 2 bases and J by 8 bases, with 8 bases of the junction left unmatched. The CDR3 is CASSYETGEAKQYF. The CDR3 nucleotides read TGTGCCAGCAGTTACGAGACAGGGGAGGCCAAGCAGTACTTC.

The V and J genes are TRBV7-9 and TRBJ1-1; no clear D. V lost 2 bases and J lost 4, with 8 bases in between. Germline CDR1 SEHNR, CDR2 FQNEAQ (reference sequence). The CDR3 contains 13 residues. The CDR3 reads CASSLYPGTEAFF. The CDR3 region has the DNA TGTGCCAGCAGCTTATATCCGGGCACTGAAGCTTTCTTT. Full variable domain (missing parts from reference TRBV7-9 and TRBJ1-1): DTGVSQNPRHKITKRGQNVTFRCDPISEHNRLYWYRQTLGQGPEFLTYFQNEAQLEKSRLLSDRFSAERPKGSFSTLEIQRTEQGDSAMYLCASSLYPGTEAFFGQGTRLTVV.

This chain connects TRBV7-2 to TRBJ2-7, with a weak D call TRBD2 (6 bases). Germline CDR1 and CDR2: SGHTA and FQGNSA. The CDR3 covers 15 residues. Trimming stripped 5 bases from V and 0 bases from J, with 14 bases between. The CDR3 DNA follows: TGTGCCAGCAGCGGAGGGACGTTCAGCTCCTACGAGCAGTACTTC. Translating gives CASSGGTFSSYEQYF.

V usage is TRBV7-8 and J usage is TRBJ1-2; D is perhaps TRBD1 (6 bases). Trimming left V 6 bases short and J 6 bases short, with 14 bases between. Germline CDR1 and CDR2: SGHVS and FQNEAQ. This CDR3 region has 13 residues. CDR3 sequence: CASRPRDTNGYTF. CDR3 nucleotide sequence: TGTGCCAGCAGGCCACGGGACACCAATGGCTACACCTTC. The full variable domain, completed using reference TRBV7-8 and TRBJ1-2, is GAGVSQSPRYKVAKRGQDVALRCDPISGHVSLFWYQQALGQGPEFLTYFQNEAQLDKSGLPSDRFFAERPEGSVSTLKIQRTQQEDSAVYLCASRPRDTNGYTFGSGTRLTVV.

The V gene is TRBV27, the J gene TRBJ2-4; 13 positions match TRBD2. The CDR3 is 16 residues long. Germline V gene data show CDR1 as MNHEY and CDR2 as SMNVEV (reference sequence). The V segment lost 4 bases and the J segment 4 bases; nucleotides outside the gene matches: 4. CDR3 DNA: TGTGCCAGCAGTTGGGGACTAGCGGGACCAAAAAACATTCAGTACTTC. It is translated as CASSWGLAGPKNIQYF.

In DNA, the CDR3 is TGTGCCAGCAGCTTAATGGTGGGGCTTAGCAATCAGCCCCAGCATTTT. It is translated as CASSLMVGLSNQPQHF. The chain is built from TRBV7-2 and TRBJ1-5, with D possibly matching TRBD1 (5 bases). Germline V lookup: CDR1 SGHTA, CDR2 FQGNSA. The CDR3 extends over 16 amino acids. V was pared by 2 bases and J by 0 bases, with 11 bases between.

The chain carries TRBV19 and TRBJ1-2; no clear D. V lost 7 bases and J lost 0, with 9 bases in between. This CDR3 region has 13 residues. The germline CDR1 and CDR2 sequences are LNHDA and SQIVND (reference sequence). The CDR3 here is CASMAGTNYGYTF. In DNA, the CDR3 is TGTGCCAGTATGGCGGGAACTAACTATGGCTACACCTTC.

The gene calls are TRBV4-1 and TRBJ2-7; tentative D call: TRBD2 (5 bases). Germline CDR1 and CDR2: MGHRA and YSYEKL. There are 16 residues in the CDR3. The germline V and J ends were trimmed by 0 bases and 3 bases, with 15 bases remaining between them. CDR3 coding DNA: TGCGCCAGCAGCCAAGATACTCAGGCAGGACTCTACGAGCAGTACTTC. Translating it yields CASSQDTQAGLYEQYF.

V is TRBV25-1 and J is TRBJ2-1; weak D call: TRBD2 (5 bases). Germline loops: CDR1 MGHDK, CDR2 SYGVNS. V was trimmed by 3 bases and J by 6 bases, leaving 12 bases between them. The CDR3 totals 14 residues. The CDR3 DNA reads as TGTGCCAGCAGTGACACGGAGGCTCGCAATGAGCAGTTCTTC. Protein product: CASSDTEARNEQFF.

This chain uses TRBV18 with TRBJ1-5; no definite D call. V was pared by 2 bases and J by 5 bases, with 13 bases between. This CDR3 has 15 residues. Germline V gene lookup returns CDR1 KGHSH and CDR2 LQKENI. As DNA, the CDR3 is TGTGCCAGCTCACCATTATCGGGAACGGATCAGCCCCAGCATTTT. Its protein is CASSPLSGTDQPQHF.

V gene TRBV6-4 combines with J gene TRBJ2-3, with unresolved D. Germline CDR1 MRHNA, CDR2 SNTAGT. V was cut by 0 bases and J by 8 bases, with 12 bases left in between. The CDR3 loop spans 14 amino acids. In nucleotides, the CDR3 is TGTGCCAGCAGTGACTCCAGCGAATACGGTACGCAGTATTTT. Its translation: CASSDSSEYGTQYF.

CDR3 nucleotide sequence: TGTGCCGTCCGGGACAGCCGCGATCAGCCCCAGCATTTT. Protein: CAVRDSRDQPQHF. The chain is built from TRBV6-1 and TRBJ1-5; 7 bases line up with TRBD1. Per germline, CDR1 MNHNS and CDR2 SASEGT. CDR3 length equals 13 residues. V lost 11 bases, J lost 5 bases, and 9 bases stayed unmatched.

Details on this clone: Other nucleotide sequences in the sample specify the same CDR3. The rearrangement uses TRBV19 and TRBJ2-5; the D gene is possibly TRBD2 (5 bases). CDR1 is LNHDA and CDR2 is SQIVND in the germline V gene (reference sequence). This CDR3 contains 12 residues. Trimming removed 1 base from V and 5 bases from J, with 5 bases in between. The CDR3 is CASSIGGETQYF. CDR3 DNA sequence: TGTGCCAGTAGTATAGGAGGGGAGACCCAGTACTTC.

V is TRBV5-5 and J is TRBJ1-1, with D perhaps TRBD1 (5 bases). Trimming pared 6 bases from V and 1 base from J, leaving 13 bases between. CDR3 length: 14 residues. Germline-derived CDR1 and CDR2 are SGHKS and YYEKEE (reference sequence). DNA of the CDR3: TGTGCCAGCACCATTTCGGGGGAGAACACTGAAGCTTTCTTT. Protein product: CASTISGENTEAFF.

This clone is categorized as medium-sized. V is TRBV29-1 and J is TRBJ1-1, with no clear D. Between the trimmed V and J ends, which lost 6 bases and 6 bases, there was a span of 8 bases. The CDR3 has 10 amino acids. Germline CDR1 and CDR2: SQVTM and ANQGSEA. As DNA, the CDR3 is TGCAGCGTGCAGGTTGCTGAAGCTTTCTTT. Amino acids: CSVQVAEAFF.

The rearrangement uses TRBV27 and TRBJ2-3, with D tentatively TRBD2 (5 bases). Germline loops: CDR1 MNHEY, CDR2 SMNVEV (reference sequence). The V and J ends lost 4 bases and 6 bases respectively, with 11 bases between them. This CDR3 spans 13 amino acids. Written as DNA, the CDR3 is TGTGCCAGCAGTTACCAACTAGGGGATACGCAGTATTTT. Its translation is CASSYQLGDTQYF.

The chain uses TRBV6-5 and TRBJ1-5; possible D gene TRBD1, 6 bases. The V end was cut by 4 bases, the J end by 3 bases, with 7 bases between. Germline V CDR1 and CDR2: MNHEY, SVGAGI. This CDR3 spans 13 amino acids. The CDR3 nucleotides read TGTGCCAGCAGTTCAGGGGCCAATCAGCCCCAGCATTTT. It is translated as CASSSGANQPQHF.

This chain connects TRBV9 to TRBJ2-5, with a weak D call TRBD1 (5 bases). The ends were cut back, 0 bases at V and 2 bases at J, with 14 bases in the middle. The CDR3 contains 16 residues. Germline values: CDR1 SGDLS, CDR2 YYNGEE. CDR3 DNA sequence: TGTGCCAGCAGCGTAGGGGTGCAGGGCACTCAAGAGACCCAGTACTTC. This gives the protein CASSVGVQGTQETQYF.

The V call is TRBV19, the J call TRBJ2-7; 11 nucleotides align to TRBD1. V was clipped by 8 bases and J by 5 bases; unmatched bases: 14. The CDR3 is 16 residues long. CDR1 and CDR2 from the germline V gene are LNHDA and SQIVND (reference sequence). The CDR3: CASWGPRTGGGHEQYF. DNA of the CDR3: TGTGCCAGTTGGGGTCCCAGGACAGGGGGCGGCCACGAGCAGTACTTC.

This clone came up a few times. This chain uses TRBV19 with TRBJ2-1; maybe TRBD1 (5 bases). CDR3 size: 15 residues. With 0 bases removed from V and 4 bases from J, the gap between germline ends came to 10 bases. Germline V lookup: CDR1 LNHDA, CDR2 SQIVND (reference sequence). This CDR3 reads CASSIDNGAYNEQFF. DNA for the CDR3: TGTGCCAGTAGTATAGATAATGGGGCTTACAATGAGCAGTTCTTC.

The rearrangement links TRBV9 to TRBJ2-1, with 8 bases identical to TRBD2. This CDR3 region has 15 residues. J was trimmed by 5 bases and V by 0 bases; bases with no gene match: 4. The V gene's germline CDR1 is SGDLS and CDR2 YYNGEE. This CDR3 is CASSVAGTSHNEQFF. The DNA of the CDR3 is TGTGCCAGCAGCGTAGCCGGGACTAGTCACAATGAGCAGTTCTTC.